What follows are 6 T cell receptor beta chains derived from one specimen sequenced in a study of cytomegalovirus exposure and HLA in healthy donors. Use of 60 Vbeta and 13 Jbeta primers characterized the PCR. The repertoire was sequenced with immunoSEQ multiplex PCR; TCRdb's copy has only in-frame clones and lacks some. The data contain around 120,000 clones, roughly four fifths of them singletons. The sequenced sample was PBMCs. Receptors originate from a girl aged 2 to 9 in good health and CMV-seronegative.

The rearrangement uses TRBV7-9 and TRBJ2-1; 12 positions match TRBD1. CDR3 length equals 18 residues. The V and J ends lost 5 bases and 8 bases, in that order; junction bases with no gene match: 16. The germline V gene encodes CDR1 SEHNR and CDR2 FQNEAQ (reference sequence). CDR3 nucleotides: TGTGCCAGCAGCCGTTCCGTTTCCGGGACAGGGGGCGAAGATGAGCAGTTCTTC. Its translation is CASSRSVSGTGGEDEQFF.

The chain recombines TRBV30 with TRBJ2-1; D unclear. The CDR3 has 15 residues. Trimming took 1 base from V and 7 from J, leaving 17 bases between them. The germline V gene has CDR1 GTSNPN and CDR2 SVGIG (reference sequence). The CDR3 DNA is TGTGCCTGGAGTGGAGAAGGAGACTCTTTAAATGAGCAGTTCTTC. This encodes CAWSGEGDSLNEQFF.

There are a few counts of this clone. The chain carries TRBV29-1 and TRBJ2-3; TRBD2 aligns across 7 bases. The ends lost 6 bases at V and 3 bases at J; junction bases unmatched: 9. Looked up from germline, CDR1 is SQVTM and CDR2 is ANQGSEA. This CDR3 is built from 14 residues. The CDR3 bases are TGCAGCGTATCTGCGAGCGGGAAAACAGATACGCAGTATTTT. The encoded protein is CSVSASGKTDTQYF.

The chain carries TRBV4-3 and TRBJ1-5; D is unresolved. The CDR3 has 15 amino acids. CDR1 is LGHNA and CDR2 is YSLEER in the germline V gene. The germline V and J ends were trimmed by 0 bases and 6 bases, with 12 bases remaining between them. The CDR3 DNA is TGCGCCAGCAGCCAAGAACGGGAAAATCGTCAGCCCCAGCATTTT. Its protein product is CASSQERENRQPQHF.

Regarding this clone: The sample carries other DNA sequences with the same CDR3. J is TRBJ1-1 and V is TRBV4-2; 7 bases line up with TRBD1. There are 14 residues in the CDR3. Germline V lookup: CDR1 LGHNA, CDR2 YNFKEQ. The trim removed 6 bases at V and 4 bases at J, leaving 8 bases unmatched. CDR3 in DNA: TGTGCCAGCAGAGAAGCAGGGGGTCGCACTGAAGCTTTCTTT. The encoded protein is CASREAGGRTEAFF.

The rearrangement joins TRBV6-1 to TRBJ1-5; D is perhaps TRBD1 (6 bases). The CDR3 is 15 amino acids. Germline CDR1 is MNHNS and CDR2 is SASEGT. The V end was cut by 6 bases, the J end by 2 bases, with 14 bases between. CDR3 loop: CASSQGGVGNQPQHF. The CDR3 coding sequence is TGTGCCAGCAGCCAAGGGGGAGTTGGCAATCAGCCCCAGCATTTT.